Listed below are T cell receptor beta chains from one sample, sequenced in a study of shared clonotypes between healthy human individuals. Measured with immunoSEQ multiplex PCR; TCRdb has only the in-frame clones, and not every one. The sample shows under 1,100,000 clones, about 75% of them seen only once. Material: memory CD4+ T cells sorted from blood. The receptors stem from a man aged 18 to 30 in good health. Both conserved end residues are trimmed from each CDR3. Each record gives: V gene, CDR3 protein.

v_call: TRBV5-4
cdr3_aa: ASSLDGQYEAF

v_call: TRBV15
cdr3_aa: ATSRDRSVAGAYEQY

v_call: TRBV10-3
cdr3_aa: AISDTKGDTQETQY

v_call: TRBV2
cdr3_aa: ASSSDRMGKLF

v_call: TRBV2
cdr3_aa: ASSERWGTEQF

v_call: TRBV29-1
cdr3_aa: SVSQQVGPGNTIY

v_call: TRBV5-1
cdr3_aa: ASSPSPDRSGNTIY

v_call: TRBV28
cdr3_aa: ASSPPFNEKLF

v_call: TRBV15
cdr3_aa: ATSRDTANYGYT

v_call: TRBV28
cdr3_aa: ASTSQGPWSPLH

v_call: TRBV15
cdr3_aa: ATSRGKGGQGNQPQH

v_call: TRBV30
cdr3_aa: AWCKTGTDTQY

v_call: TRBV19
cdr3_aa: ASISPSGRSTGELF

v_call: TRBV18
cdr3_aa: ASSPEGKRGNTIY

v_call: TRBV5-1
cdr3_aa: ASSLGTSVNNEQF

v_call: TRBV28
cdr3_aa: ASSVYEKLF

v_call: TRBV6-5
cdr3_aa: ASRIRQAGELF

v_call: TRBV20-1
cdr3_aa: SANLRREAF

v_call: TRBV28
cdr3_aa: ASSLRPGTGKIRSNQPQH

v_call: TRBV7-2
cdr3_aa: ATMGREFTEAF

v_call: TRBV6-1
cdr3_aa: ASSGLVYSGNTIY

v_call: TRBV28
cdr3_aa: ASSSLGAVGREQY

v_call: TRBV7-2
cdr3_aa: ASSSQTPGNTIY

v_call: TRBV29-1
cdr3_aa: SVLQIHLNTEAF

v_call: TRBV19
cdr3_aa: ASSDYQVGYGYT

v_call: TRBV7-3
cdr3_aa: ASSLGTGDEQY

v_call: TRBV25-1
cdr3_aa: ASSDSPDNYGYT

v_call: TRBV29-1
cdr3_aa: SVGPTGYEQY

v_call: TRBV5-1
cdr3_aa: ASSLFSGGNDEQF

v_call: TRBV25-1
cdr3_aa: ASSGGTYHGYT

v_call: TRBV7-9
cdr3_aa: ASSSQGLVAYNSPLH

v_call: TRBV10-3
cdr3_aa: ATHFGSSGGTGELF

v_call: TRBV5-1
cdr3_aa: ASSSTAGPGPHTEAF

v_call: TRBV7-6
cdr3_aa: ASSSRDLRGYT

v_call: TRBV10-3
cdr3_aa: AISGVGYEQY

v_call: TRBV27
cdr3_aa: ASSLIWADLKLF

v_call: TRBV7-2
cdr3_aa: ASRYRGTSGGHEQF

v_call: TRBV7-8
cdr3_aa: ASSQVGGMRPQH

v_call: TRBV6-4
cdr3_aa: ASSLRQGVGGYT

v_call: TRBV30
cdr3_aa: AWQELTANEQF

v_call: TRBV29-1
cdr3_aa: SAYYGTPNYGYT

v_call: TRBV6-1
cdr3_aa: ASRGGDYGYT

v_call: TRBV30
cdr3_aa: AWCTTGELSPLH

v_call: TRBV6-1
cdr3_aa: ASSVLRATTGEKLF

v_call: TRBV7-4
cdr3_aa: ASSAGLAGGPHEQY

v_call: TRBV5-1
cdr3_aa: ASSVMTGGVGNTIY

v_call: TRBV6-1
cdr3_aa: ASSSGDRSYGYT